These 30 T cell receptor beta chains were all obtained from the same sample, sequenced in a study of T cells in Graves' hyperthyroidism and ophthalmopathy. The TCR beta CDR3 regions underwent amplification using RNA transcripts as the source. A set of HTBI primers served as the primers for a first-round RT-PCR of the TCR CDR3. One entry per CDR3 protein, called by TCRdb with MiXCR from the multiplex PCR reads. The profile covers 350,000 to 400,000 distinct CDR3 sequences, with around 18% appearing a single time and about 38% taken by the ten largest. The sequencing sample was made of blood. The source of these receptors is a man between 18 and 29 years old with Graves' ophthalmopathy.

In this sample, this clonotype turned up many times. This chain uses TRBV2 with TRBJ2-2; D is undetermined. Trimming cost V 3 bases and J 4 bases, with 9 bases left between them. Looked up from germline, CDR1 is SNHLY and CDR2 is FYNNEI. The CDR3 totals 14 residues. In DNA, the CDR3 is TGTGCCAGCAGTGACGCGAGTGGCACCGGGGAGCTGTTTTTT. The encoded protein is CASSDASGTGELFF.

DNA for the CDR3: TGTGCCAGCAGCTTCAAAGGACAGGGGAGACCTGAAGCTTTCTTT. Protein product: CASSFKGQGRPEAFF. The V gene is TRBV11-1, the J gene TRBJ1-1; 9 bases agree with TRBD1. Unmatched junction bases numbered 8, after V lost 3 bases and J lost 6 bases. CDR1 SGHAT and CDR2 FQDESV come from the germline V gene (reference sequence). The CDR3 sequence is 15 residues long.

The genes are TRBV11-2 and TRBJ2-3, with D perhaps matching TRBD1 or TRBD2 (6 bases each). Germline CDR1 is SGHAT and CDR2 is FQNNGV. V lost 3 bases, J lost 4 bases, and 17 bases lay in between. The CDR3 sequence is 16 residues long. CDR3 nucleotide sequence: TGTGCCAGCAGCTTCACGGGGGCCGCAGACGCAGATACGCAGTATTTT. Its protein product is CASSFTGAADADTQYF.

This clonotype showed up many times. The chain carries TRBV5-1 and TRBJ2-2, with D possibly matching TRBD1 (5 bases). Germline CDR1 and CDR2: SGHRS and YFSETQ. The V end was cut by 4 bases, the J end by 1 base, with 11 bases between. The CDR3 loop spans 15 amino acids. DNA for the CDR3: TGCGCCAGCAGCAGGCCAGGGTTGAACACCGGGGAGCTGTTTTTT. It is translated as CASSRPGLNTGELFF.

The CDR3 protein is CSVDTVDTDTQYF. The CDR3 bases are TGCAGCGTTGATACGGTTGACACAGATACGCAGTATTTT. The V gene is TRBV29-1, the J gene TRBJ2-3, with D hard to call. The CDR3 sequence is 13 residues long. Trimming took off 3 bases at V and 2 bases at J, with 9 bases between the two ends. From germline, CDR1 is SQVTM and CDR2 ANQGSEA.

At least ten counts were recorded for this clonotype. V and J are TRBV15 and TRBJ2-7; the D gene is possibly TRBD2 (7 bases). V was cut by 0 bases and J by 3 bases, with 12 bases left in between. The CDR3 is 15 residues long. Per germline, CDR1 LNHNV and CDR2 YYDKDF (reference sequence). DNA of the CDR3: TGTGCCACCAGCAGAGAAACCGGGGGGCTCTACGAGCAGTACTTC. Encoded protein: CATSRETGGLYEQYF.

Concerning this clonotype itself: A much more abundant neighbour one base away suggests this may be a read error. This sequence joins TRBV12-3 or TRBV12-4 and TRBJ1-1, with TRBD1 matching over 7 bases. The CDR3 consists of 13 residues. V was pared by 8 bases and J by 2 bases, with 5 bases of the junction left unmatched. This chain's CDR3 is CASAGDSNTEAFF. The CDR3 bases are TGTGCCAGCGCCGGGGACAGTAACACTGAAGCTTTCTTT.

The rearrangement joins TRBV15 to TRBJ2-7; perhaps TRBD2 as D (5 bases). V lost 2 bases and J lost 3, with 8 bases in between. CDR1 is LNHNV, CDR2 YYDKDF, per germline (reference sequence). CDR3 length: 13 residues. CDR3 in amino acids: CATSRFRDYEQYF. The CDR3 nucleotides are TGTGCCACCAGCAGATTCCGGGACTACGAGCAGTACTTC.

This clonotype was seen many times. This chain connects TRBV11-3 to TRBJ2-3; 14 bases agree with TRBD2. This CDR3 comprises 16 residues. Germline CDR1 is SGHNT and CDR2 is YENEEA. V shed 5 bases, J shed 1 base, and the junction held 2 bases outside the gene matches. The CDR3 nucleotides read TGTGCCAGCAGCCAGGGACTAGCGGGGGGCACAGATACGCAGTATTTT. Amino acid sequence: CASSQGLAGGTDTQYF.

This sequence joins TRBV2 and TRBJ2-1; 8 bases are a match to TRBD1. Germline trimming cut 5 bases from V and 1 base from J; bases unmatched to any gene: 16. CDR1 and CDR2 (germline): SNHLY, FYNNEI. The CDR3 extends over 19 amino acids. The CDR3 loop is CASSTGQGWGGASYNEQFF. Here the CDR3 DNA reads TGTGCCAGCAGTACAGGACAGGGTTGGGGCGGGGCGTCCTACAATGAGCAGTTCTTC.

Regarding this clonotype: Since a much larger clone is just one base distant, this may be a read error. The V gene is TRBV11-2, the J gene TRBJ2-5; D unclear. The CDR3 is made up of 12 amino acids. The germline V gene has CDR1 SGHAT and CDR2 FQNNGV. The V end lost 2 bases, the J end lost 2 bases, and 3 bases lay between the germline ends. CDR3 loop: CASSLRQETQYF. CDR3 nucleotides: TGTGCCAGCAGCTTAAGGCAAGAGACCCAGTACTTC.

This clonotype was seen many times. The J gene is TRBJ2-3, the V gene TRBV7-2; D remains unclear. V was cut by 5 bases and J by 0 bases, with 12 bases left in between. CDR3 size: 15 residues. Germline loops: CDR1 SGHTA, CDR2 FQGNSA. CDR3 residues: CASSPTDISTDTQYF. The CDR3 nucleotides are TGTGCCAGCAGCCCTACTGATATTAGCACAGATACGCAGTATTTT.

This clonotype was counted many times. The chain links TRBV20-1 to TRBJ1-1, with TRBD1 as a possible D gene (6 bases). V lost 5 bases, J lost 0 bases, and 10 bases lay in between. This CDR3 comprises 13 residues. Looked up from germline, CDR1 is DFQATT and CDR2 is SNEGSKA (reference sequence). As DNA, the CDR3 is TGCAGTGCTCGGACAGCCTTGAACACTGAAGCTTTCTTT. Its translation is CSARTALNTEAFF.

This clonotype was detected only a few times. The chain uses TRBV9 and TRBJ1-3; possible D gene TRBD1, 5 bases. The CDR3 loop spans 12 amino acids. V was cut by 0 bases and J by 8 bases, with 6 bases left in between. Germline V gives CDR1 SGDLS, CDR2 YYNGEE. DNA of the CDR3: TGTGCCAGCAGCGTAGAAGGGGACACCATATATTTT. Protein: CASSVEGDTIYF.

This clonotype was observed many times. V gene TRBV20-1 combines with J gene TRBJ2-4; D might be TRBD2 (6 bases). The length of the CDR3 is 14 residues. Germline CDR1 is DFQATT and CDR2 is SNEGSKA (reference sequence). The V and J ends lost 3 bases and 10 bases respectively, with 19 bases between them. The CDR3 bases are TGCAGTGCTAGTAGTGTCATTTTGGGGGGTATTCAGTACTTC. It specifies CSASSVILGGIQYF.

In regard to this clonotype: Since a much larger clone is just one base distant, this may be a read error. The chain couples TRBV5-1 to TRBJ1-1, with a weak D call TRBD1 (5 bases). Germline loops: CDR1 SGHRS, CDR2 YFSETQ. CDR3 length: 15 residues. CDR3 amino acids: CASMAPLGGNTEAFF. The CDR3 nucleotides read TGTGCCAGCATGGCGCCTCTGGGGGGGAACACTGAAGCTTTCTTT.

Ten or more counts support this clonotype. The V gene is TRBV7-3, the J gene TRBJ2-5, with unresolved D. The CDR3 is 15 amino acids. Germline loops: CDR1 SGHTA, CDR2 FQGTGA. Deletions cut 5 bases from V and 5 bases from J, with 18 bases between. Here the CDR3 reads CASSPAQSSSETQYF. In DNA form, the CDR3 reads TGTGCCAGCAGCCCGGCACAGAGTTCGTCCGAGACCCAGTACTTC.

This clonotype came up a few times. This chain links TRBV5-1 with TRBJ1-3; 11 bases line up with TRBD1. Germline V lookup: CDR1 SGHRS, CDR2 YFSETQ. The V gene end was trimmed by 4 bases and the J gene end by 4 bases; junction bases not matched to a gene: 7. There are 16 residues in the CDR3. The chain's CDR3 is CASSTGTGGSGNTIYF. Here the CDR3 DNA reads TGCGCCAGCAGCACGGGGACAGGGGGGTCCGGAAACACCATATATTTT. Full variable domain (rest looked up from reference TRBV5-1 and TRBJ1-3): KAGVTQTPRYLIKTRGQQVTLSCSPISGHRSVSWYQQTPGQGLQFLFEYFSETQRNKGNFPGRFSGRQFSNSRSEMNVSTLELGDSALYLCASSTGTGGSGNTIYFGEGSWLTVV.

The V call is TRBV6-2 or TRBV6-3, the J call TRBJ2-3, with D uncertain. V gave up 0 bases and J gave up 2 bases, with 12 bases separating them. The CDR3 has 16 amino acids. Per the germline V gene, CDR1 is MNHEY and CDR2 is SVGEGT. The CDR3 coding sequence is TGTGCCAGCAGTTACTCCGGGTTGGGGTACACAGATACGCAGTATTTT. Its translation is CASSYSGLGYTDTQYF.

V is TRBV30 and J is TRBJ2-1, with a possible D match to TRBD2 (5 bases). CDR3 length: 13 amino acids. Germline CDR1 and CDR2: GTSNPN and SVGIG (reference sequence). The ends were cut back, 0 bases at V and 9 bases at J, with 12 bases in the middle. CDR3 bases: TGTGCCTGGAGTGTAGCCGGGGTGGGTGAGCAGTTCTTC. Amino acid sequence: CAWSVAGVGEQFF.

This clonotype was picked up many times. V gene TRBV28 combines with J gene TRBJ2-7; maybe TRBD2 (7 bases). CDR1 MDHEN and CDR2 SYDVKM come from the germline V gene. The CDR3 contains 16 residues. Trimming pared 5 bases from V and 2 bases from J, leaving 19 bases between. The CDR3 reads CASSTPGGLAAYEQYF. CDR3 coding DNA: TGTGCCAGCAGTACCCCCGGGGGGCTAGCGGCCTACGAGCAGTACTTC. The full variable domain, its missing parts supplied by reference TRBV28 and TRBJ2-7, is DVKVTQSSRYLVKRTGEKVFLECVQDMDHENMFWYRQDPGLGLRLIYFSYDVKMKEKGDIPEGYSVSREKKERFSLILESASTNQTSMYLCASSTPGGLAAYEQYFGPGTRLTVT.

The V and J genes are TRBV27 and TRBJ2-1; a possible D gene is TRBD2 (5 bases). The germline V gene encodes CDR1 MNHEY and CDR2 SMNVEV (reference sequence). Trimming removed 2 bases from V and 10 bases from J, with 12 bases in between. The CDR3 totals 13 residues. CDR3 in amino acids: CASSLREREEQFF. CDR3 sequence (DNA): TGTGCCAGCAGTTTACGGGAAAGAGAAGAGCAGTTCTTC.

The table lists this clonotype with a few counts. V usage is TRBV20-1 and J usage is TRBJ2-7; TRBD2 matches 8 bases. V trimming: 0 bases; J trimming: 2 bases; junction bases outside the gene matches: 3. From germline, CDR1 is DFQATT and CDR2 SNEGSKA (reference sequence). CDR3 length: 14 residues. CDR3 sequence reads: CSARERGAPYEQYF. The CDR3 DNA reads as TGCAGTGCTAGAGAGCGGGGGGCCCCCTACGAGCAGTACTTC.

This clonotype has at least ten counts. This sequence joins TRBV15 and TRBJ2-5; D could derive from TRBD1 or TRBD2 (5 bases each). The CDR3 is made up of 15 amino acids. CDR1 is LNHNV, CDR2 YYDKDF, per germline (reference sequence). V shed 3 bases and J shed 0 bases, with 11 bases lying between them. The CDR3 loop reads CATSRDMGDQETQYF. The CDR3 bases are TGTGCCACCAGCAGGGATATGGGGGACCAAGAGACCCAGTACTTC.

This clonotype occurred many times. In DNA, the CDR3 is TGTGCCAGCTCACCATCCAACACTGCCCGTGAAGCTTTCTTT. It translates to CASSPSNTAREAFF. The gene calls are TRBV18 and TRBJ1-1; D unresolved. The CDR3 covers 14 residues. CDR1 and CDR2 from the germline V gene are KGHSH and LQKENI. V was pared by 2 bases and J by 7 bases, with 14 bases between.

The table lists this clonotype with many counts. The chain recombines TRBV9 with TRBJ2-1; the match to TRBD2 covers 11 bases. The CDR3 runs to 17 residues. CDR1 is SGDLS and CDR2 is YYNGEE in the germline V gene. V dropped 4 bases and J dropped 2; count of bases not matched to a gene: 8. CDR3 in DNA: TGTGCCAGCAGCCCGAGCCTAGCGGGGGGCACCTACAATGAGCAGTTCTTC. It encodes CASSPSLAGGTYNEQFF.

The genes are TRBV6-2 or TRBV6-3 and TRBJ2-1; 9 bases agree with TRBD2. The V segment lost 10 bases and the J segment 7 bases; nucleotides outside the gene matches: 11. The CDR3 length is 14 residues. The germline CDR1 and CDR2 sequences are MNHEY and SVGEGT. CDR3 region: CATQLAGGLNEQFF. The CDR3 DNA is TGTGCCACTCAACTAGCGGGTGGGCTAAATGAGCAGTTCTTC.

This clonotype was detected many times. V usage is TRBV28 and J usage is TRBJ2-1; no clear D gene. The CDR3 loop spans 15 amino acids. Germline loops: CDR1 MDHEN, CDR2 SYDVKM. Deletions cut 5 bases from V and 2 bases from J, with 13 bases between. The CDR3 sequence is CASSEDPRAYNEQFF. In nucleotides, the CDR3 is TGTGCCAGCAGTGAGGATCCTAGGGCCTACAATGAGCAGTTCTTC.

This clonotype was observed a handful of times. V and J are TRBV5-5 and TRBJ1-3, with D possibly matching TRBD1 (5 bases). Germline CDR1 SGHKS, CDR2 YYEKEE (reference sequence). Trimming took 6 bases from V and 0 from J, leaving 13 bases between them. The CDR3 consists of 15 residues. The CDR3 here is CASTLTAVSGNTIYF. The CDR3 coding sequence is TGTGCCAGCACCCTGACAGCCGTCTCTGGAAACACCATATATTTT.

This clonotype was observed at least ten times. CDR3 sequence reads: CASSLGGGATYNEQFF. The CDR3 bases are TGTGCCAGCAGCTTAGGGGGGGGGGCTACCTACAATGAGCAGTTCTTC. The V call is TRBV7-3, the J call TRBJ2-1, with TRBD2 as a possible D gene (7 bases). The V gene's germline CDR1 is SGHTA and CDR2 FQGTGA. There are 16 residues in the CDR3. Trimming took off 2 bases at V and 2 bases at J, with 13 bases between the two ends. Supplemented by reference TRBV7-3 and TRBJ2-1, the full variable domain reads GAGVSQTPSNKVTEKGKYVELRCDPISGHTALYWYRQSLGQGPEFLIYFQGTGAADDSGLPNDRFFAVRPEGSVSTLKIQRTERGDSAVYLCASSLGGGATYNEQFFGPGTRLTVL.